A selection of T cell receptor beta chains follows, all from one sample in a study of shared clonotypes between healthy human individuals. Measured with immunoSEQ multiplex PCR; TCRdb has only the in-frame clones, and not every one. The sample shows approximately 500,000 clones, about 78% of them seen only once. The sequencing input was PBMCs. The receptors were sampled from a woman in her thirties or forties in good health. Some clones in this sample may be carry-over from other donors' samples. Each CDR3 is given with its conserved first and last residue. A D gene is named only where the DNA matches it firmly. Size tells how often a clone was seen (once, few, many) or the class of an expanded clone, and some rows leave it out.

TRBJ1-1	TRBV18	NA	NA	TGTGCCAGCTCACCACGAATCTCGGACACTGAAGCTTTCTTT	CASSPRISDTEAFF
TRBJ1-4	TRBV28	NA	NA	TGTGCCAGCAGTTTAGGGTCAGGGGATGAAAAACTGTTTTTT	CASSLGSGDEKLFF
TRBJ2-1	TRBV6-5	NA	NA	TGTGCCAGCAGTACCAATTTCGTCTCCTACAATGAGCAGTTCTTC	CASSTNFVSYNEQFF
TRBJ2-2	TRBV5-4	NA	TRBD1	TGTGCCAGCAGCTTCCGGGACAGAAACACCGGGGAGCTGTTTTTT	CASSFRDRNTGELFF
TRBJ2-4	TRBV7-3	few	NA	TGTGCCAGCAGCCAGCACGCGGCTGGCTCGATCGCCAAAAACATTCAGTACTTC	CASSQHAAGSIAKNIQYF
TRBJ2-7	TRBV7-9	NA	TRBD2	TGTGCCAGCAGGCTTGGGACTAGCCAGCCCGAGCAGTACTTC	CASRLGTSQPEQYF
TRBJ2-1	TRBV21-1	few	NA	TGTGCCAGCAGCGGACAGGGGCTGAATGAGCAGTTCTTC	CASSGQGLNEQFF
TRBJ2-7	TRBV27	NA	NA	TGTGCCAGCAGTTTAGGGGGGTCATCTCGGGGAGAGCAGTACTTC	CASSLGGSSRGEQYF
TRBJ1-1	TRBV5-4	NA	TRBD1	TGTGCCAGCAGCTCTAAGGACAGGGGGCACACTGAAGCTTTCTTT	CASSSKDRGHTEAFF
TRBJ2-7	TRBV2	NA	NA	TGTGCCAGCAGTGAAGGCCGGAACGAGCAGTACTTC	CASSEGRNEQYF
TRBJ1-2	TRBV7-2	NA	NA	TGTGCCAGCAGCTTAGGGGTGGGCCGCCTCGGCTACACCTTC	CASSLGVGRLGYTF
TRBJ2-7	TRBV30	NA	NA	TGTGCCTGGAGCGCTAAGTGGGAGCAGTACTTC	CAWSAKWEQYF
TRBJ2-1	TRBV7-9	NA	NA	TGTGCCAGCAGCTTATTACTAGCTGCGGGGGAGCAGTTCTTC	CASSLLLAAGEQFF
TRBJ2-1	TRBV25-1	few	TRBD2	TGTGCCAGCAGTGAATATAGACTAGCGGGAGGGAATGAGCAGTTCTTC	CASSEYRLAGGNEQFF
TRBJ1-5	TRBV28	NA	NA	TGTGCCAGCAGACGGGACGGTTTAGGGCCCCAGCATTTT	CASRRDGLGPQHF
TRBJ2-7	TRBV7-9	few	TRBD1	TGTGCCAGCAGCTCGACAGGGGGTTCTGGGGAGCAGTACTTC	CASSSTGGSGEQYF
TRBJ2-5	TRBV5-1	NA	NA	TGCGCCAGCAGCTTGGTAGGAGAGACCCAGTACTTC	CASSLVGETQYF
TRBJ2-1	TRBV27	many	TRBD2	TGTGCCAGCAGTTTAGCTAGCGGGGCCTCAATCTACAATGAGCAGTTCTTC	CASSLASGASIYNEQFF
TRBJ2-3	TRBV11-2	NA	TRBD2	TGTGCCAGCAGCTTAGATCGGAGCGGGAATGAATATTTT	CASSLDRSGNEYF
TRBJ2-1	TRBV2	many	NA	TGTGCCAGCAGTGTTGGACGAGCTCAGGTGCATGAGCAGTTCTTC	CASSVGRAQVHEQFF
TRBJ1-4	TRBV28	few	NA	TGTGCCAGCACGGAGGGCAGGTTTAACGAAAAACTGTTTTTT	CASTEGRFNEKLFF
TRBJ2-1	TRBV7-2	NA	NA	TGTGCCAGCAGCCTCGGGACTTCATCCTACAATGAGCAGTTCTTC	CASSLGTSSYNEQFF
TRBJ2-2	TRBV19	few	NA	TGTGCCAGTCGTACCCTCGAGGTAGGGCGGACCGGGGAGCTGTTTTTT	CASRTLEVGRTGELFF
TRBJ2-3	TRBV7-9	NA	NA	TGTGCCAGCAGCTTATCCGGGGCCCCAGCGACAGATACGCAGTATTTT	CASSLSGAPATDTQYF
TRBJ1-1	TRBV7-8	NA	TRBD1	TGTGCCAGCAGCTTCTTACCCCGGGGACAGGGGATCCAGAACACTGAAGCTTTCTTT	CASSFLPRGQGIQNTEAFF
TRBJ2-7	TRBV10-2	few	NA	TGCGCCAGCATTTCCGGGGGCTCCTACGAGCAGTACTTC	CASISGGSYEQYF
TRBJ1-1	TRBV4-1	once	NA	TGCGCCAGCAGCCATGCGACCCGCCGGACTGAAGCTTTCTTT	CASSHATRRTEAFF
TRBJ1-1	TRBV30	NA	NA	TGTGCCTGGAGTACAAGGGGGGGGTATAGCGCTGAAGCTTTCTTT	CAWSTRGGYSAEAFF
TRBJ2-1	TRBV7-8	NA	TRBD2	TGTGCCAGCAGCTTTGGCGGGAGCTACAATGAGCAGTTCTTC	CASSFGGSYNEQFF
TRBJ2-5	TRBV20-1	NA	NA	TGCAGTGCTGGGGACGGCGGGACTCCGTACTTC	CSAGDGGTPYF
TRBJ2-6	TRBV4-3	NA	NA	TGCGCCAGCAGCCAAGAACACTCTGGGGCCAACGTCCTGACTTTC	CASSQEHSGANVLTF
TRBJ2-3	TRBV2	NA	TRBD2	TGTGCCAGCAGCCTCGGGGGGAGGGGAGATACGCAGTATTTT	CASSLGGRGDTQYF
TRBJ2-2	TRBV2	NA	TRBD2	TGTGCCAGCAGTGTGACTAGCGGGAGGGCCGGGGAGCTGTTTTTT	CASSVTSGRAGELFF
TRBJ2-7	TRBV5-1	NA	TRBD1	TGCGCCAGCAGCTTGGATGGGACAGGGGGCGACGAGCAGTACTTC	CASSLDGTGGDEQYF
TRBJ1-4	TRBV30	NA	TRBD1	TGTGCCTGGAGTTTCCAGGGGGCGGGTGAAAAACTGTTTTTT	CAWSFQGAGEKLFF
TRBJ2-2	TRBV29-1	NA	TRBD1	TGCAGCGTTGGTCCAGGGGGCGTCACCGGGGAGCTGTTTTTT	CSVGPGGVTGELFF
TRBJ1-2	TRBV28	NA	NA	TGTGCCAGCGGGGGGGGACTCAACTATGGCTACACCTTC	CASGGGLNYGYTF
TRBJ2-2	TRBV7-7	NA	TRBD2	TGTGCTAGCAGCTTGTCTAGCGGGAGCAACACCGGGGAGCTGTTTTTT	CASSLSSGSNTGELFF
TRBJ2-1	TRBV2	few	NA	TGTGCCAGCAGTGACTATGAGCAGTTCTTC	CASSDYEQFF
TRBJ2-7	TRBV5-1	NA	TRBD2	TGCGCCAGCAGCCCCACCGGGACTAGCGTAATCGACGAGCAGTACTTC	CASSPTGTSVIDEQYF